This TCR beta chain was sequenced for a study of OX40 agonist ivuxolimab in advanced cancers. About the research overall: Eligibility rules accepted prior anti-PD-1, anti-PD-L1 or anti-CTLA-4 therapy, and around 38% had some.

The V end lost 3 bases, the J end lost 8 bases, and 10 bases lay between the germline ends. The V gene's germline CDR1 is DFQATT and CDR2 SNEGSKA (reference sequence). The CDR3 runs to 11 residues. Some clones are missing from TCRdb's copy, which holds only in-frame ones; the method was immunoSEQ multiplex PCR. The data show roughly 100,000 clones, about nine tenths seen once. The sequence came from an adult with an advanced solid tumor such as melanoma, head and neck, liver or kidney cancer. The sequencing here drew on CD4+ or CD8+ T cells sorted from blood, taken in a trial of the OX40 agonist ivuxolimab. V gene TRBV20-1 combines with J gene TRBJ1-2; D call uncertain. The CDR3 is CSAREGWGYTF. The CDR3 DNA reads as TGCAGTGCTAGGGAGGGTTGGGGCTACACCTTC.